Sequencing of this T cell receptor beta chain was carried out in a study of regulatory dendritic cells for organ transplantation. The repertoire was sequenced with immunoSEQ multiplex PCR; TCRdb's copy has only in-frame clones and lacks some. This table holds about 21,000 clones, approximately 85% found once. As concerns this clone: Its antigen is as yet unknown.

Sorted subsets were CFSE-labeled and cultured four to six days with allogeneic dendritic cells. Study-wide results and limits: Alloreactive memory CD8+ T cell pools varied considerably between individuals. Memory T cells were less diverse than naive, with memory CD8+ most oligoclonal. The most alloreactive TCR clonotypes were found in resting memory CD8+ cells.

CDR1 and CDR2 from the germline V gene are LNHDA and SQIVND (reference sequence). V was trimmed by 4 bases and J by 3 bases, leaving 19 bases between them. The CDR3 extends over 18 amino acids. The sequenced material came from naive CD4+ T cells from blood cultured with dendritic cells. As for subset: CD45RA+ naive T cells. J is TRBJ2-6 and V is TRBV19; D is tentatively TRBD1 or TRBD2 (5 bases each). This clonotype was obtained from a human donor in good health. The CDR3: CASSKLGPLRDGANVLTF. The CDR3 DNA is TGTGCCAGTAGTAAGTTGGGACCCCTAAGAGATGGGGCCAACGTCCTGACTTTC.